A selection of T cell receptor beta chains follows, all from one sample in a study of T cell responses to AZD1222 COVID-19 vaccine. Clones were sequenced by immunoSEQ multiplex PCR, and TCRdb holds only the in-frame ones, with some missing. The table has 100,000 or so clones, around 87% seen once. The sequenced sample was peripheral blood, obtained on day 0 of AZD1222 vaccination. The source of these receptors is an adult in good health. CDR3s include the opening cysteine and the closing phenylalanine or tryptophan. Each record gives: clone size, J gene, V gene, D gene, CDR3 DNA, CDR3 protein. A D gene is named only where the DNA matches it firmly. Clone size is stated in some rows and not others, as once, few, many or a class when expanded.

size: NA; J: TRBJ1-2; V: TRBV27; D: NA; DNA: TGTGCCAGCAGTTCCCTAGGACCCGCGGGCTACACCTTC; CDR3: CASSSLGPAGYTF
size: NA; J: TRBJ1-4; V: TRBV19; D: NA; DNA: TGTGCCAGTAGCCCCGGAGGGCTTAATGAAAAACTGTTTTTT; CDR3: CASSPGGLNEKLFF
size: NA; J: TRBJ1-1; V: TRBV18; D: NA; DNA: TGTGCCAGCTCACCACAGGGTACCACTGAAGCTTTCTTT; CDR3: CASSPQGTTEAFF
size: NA; J: TRBJ1-3; V: TRBV7-3; D: TRBD1; DNA: TGTGCCAGCAGCAGGGACAGGGGATTAACTGGAAACACCATATATTTT; CDR3: CASSRDRGLTGNTIYF
size: NA; J: TRBJ1-5; V: TRBV5-5; D: TRBD1; DNA: TGTGCCAGCAGCCCCGGGACAGGGGGCAATCAGCCCCAGCATTTT; CDR3: CASSPGTGGNQPQHF
size: NA; J: TRBJ2-4; V: TRBV29-1; D: NA; DNA: TGCAGCGTTGAAGATGCAAAACTTGGCAGGGGCGTTCAGTACTTC; CDR3: CSVEDAKLGRGVQYF
size: NA; J: TRBJ1-3; V: TRBV7-2; D: NA; DNA: TGTGCCAGCAGCTTAGATGCGGGCTCTGGAAACACCATATATTTT; CDR3: CASSLDAGSGNTIYF
size: NA; J: TRBJ1-1; V: TRBV5-5; D: NA; DNA: TGTGCCAGCAGCTTAGGGCTCTGGGGGAAGAGAGTAGCTTTCTTT; CDR3: CASSLGLWGKRVAFF
size: NA; J: TRBJ2-7; V: TRBV11-3; D: NA; DNA: TGTGCCAGCAGCTTAGATTCGACTAGGGGAGCCGAGCAGTACTTC; CDR3: CASSLDSTRGAEQYF
size: NA; J: TRBJ1-2; V: TRBV7-6; D: TRBD1; DNA: TGTGCCAGCAGCTTAGGGGGACAGAATAACTATGGCTACACCTTC; CDR3: CASSLGGQNNYGYTF
size: NA; J: TRBJ2-3; V: TRBV4-1; D: TRBD2; DNA: TGCGCCAGCAGCCACCTAGCGGGGGGCTCGGGAGATACGCAGTATTTT; CDR3: CASSHLAGGSGDTQYF
size: NA; J: TRBJ2-5; V: TRBV2; D: TRBD2; DNA: TGTGCCAGCAAAGTAGCGGGGGTTTGGGAAGAGACCCAGTACTTC; CDR3: CASKVAGVWEETQYF
size: NA; J: TRBJ1-2; V: TRBV28; D: NA; DNA: TGTGCCAGCAGTTTCGGTGAGGGCTACACCTTC; CDR3: CASSFGEGYTF
size: NA; J: TRBJ2-2; V: TRBV19; D: NA; DNA: TGTGCCAGTAGTGGAGCGGTGGGTAACACCGGGGAGCTGTTTTTT; CDR3: CASSGAVGNTGELFF
size: NA; J: TRBJ2-7; V: TRBV5-6; D: TRBD1; DNA: TGTGCCAGCAGCTTTTACCGGACAGGGGCTACCGAGCAGTACTTC; CDR3: CASSFYRTGATEQYF
size: NA; J: TRBJ1-1; V: TRBV29-1; D: NA; DNA: TGCAGCGTTTCTGCCGGGAGGACTGAAGCTTTCTTT; CDR3: CSVSAGRTEAFF
size: once; J: TRBJ1-1; V: TRBV5-4; D: TRBD1; DNA: TGTGCCAGCAGACGGGACAGGGGGCAAGACACTGAAGCTTTCTTT; CDR3: CASRRDRGQDTEAFF
size: NA; J: TRBJ2-5; V: TRBV2; D: TRBD1; DNA: TGTGCCAGCGACAGGGGAGAACGAGAGACCCAGTACTTC; CDR3: CASDRGERETQYF
size: once; J: TRBJ2-1; V: TRBV29-1; D: NA; DNA: TGCAGCGTTGAGGATACCGGGGGGCTCTACAATGAGCAGTTCTTC; CDR3: CSVEDTGGLYNEQFF
size: NA; J: TRBJ2-5; V: TRBV18; D: TRBD2; DNA: TGTGCCAGCTCACCATCGGGACTAGCGGTCAAAGAGACCCAGTACTTC; CDR3: CASSPSGLAVKETQYF
size: NA; J: TRBJ1-1; V: TRBV11-2; D: NA; DNA: TGTGCCAGCAGCTCGAACATGAACACTGAAGCTTTCTTT; CDR3: CASSSNMNTEAFF
size: NA; J: TRBJ1-2; V: TRBV7-2; D: NA; DNA: TGTGCCAGCAGCTTAATTAGGCAGGCTCAGGGCTACACCTTC; CDR3: CASSLIRQAQGYTF